The rows below give T cell receptor beta chains drawn from one sample of a study of T cell repertoires in cytomegalovirus infection. These TCRs' antigens remain unknown. MiXCR, applied by TCRdb to the reads, yields one record per CDR3 protein. This sample has approximately 110,000 distinct CDR3 sequences; approximately 45% occur once, and the top ten carry roughly 70%. The sequenced sample was CD8+ T cells from cultured PBMCs, obtained from culture after CMV antigen stimulation. All receptors come from a human donor in good health (CMV status not recorded). Some clones in this sample may be carry-over from other donors' samples. CDR3s include the opening cysteine and the closing phenylalanine or tryptophan. The order of the fields is J gene, V gene, clone size, D gene, CDR3 DNA, CDR3 protein. D genes are given only for firm matches. Clone size is shown for a subset of rows, as once, few, many or a class of expanded clone.

J: TRBJ1-1
V: TRBV19
size: many
D: NA
DNA: TGTGCCAGTAGTATAGGGGACACCTACACTGAAGCTTTCTTT
CDR3: CASSIGDTYTEAFF

J: TRBJ1-3
V: TRBV7-2
size: many
D: NA
DNA: TGTGCCAGCAGCCCCGACACACTCCACATGGGAAACACCATATATTTT
CDR3: CASSPDTLHMGNTIYF

J: TRBJ1-1
V: TRBV7-9
size: NA
D: NA
DNA: NA
CDR3: CASSQHPREQYFGPGTEAFF

J: TRBJ2-7
V: TRBV12-3/TRBV12-4
size: NA
D: NA
DNA: TGTGCCAGCAGCCGTGGACTGCACTCCTACGAGCAGTACTTC
CDR3: CASSRGLHSYEQYF

J: TRBJ2-1
V: TRBV20-1
size: NA
D: TRBD2
DNA: TGCAGTGCCCAAAAACTAGCGGGTCCCTACAATGAGCAGTTCTTC
CDR3: CSAQKLAGPYNEQFF

J: TRBJ2-5
V: TRBV7-2
size: many
D: TRBD2
DNA: TGTGCCAGCAGCTTAGTTGTAGGACTAGCGGGACAAGAGACCCAGTACTTC
CDR3: CASSLVVGLAGQETQYF

J: TRBJ2-3
V: TRBV11-2
size: few
D: TRBD1
DNA: TGTGCCAGCAGCCCAACGGACAGGGCCCCCGGCCGAGATACGCAGTATTTT
CDR3: CASSPTDRAPGRDTQYF

J: TRBJ2-2
V: TRBV7-6
size: NA
D: NA
DNA: TGTGCCAGCAGCCCCGTAATAGCGGTTAACACCGGGGAGCTGTTTTTT
CDR3: CASSPVIAVNTGELFF

J: TRBJ2-7
V: TRBV4-1
size: NA
D: TRBD2
DNA: TGCGCCAGCAGCGCAAACCTAGCGGGGTATTACGAGCAGTACTTC
CDR3: CASSANLAGYYEQYF

J: TRBJ1-5
V: TRBV19
size: NA
D: NA
DNA: TGTGCCAGTAGTGTTGAGGGGAATGACGGCAATCAGCCCCAGCATTTT
CDR3: CASSVEGNDGNQPQHF

J: TRBJ1-1
V: TRBV12-3/TRBV12-4
size: NA
D: NA
DNA: TGTGCCAGCAGTCCCCTTGTGAACACTGAAGCTTTCTTT
CDR3: CASSPLVNTEAFF

J: TRBJ2-2
V: TRBV11-2
size: NA
D: NA
DNA: TGTGCCAGCAGCTCGTCCGAAGCCGGGGAGCTGTTTTTT
CDR3: CASSSSEAGELFF

J: TRBJ2-3
V: TRBV6-5
size: NA
D: NA
DNA: TGTGCCAGCAGCAGTCTTCCCTCAGATACGCAGTATTTT
CDR3: CASSSLPSDTQYF

J: TRBJ2-1
V: TRBV7-9
size: many
D: NA
DNA: TGTGCCAGCAGCTTAGTGCAGGGCCAGGGTGAGCAGTTCTTC
CDR3: CASSLVQGQGEQFF

J: TRBJ2-1
V: TRBV19
size: few
D: TRBD1
DNA: TGTGCCAGTAGTATTGGACAGGGTTTCTACAATGAGCAGTTCTTC
CDR3: CASSIGQGFYNEQFF